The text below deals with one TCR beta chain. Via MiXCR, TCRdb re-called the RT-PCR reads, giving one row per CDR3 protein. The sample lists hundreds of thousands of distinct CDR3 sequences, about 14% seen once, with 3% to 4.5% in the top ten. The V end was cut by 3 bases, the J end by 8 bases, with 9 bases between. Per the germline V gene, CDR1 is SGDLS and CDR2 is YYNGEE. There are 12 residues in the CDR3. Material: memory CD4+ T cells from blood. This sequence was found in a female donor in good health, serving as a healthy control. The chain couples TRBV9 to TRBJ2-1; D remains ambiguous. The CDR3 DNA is TGTGCCAGCAGCGAAAGGTTCCATGAGCAGTTCTTC. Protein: CASSERFHEQFF.